The sequence of this T cell receptor (beta chain) was determined in a study of preoperative IRX-2 immunotherapy in early breast cancer. Measured with immunoSEQ multiplex PCR; TCRdb has only the in-frame clones, and not every one. The sample has roughly 99,000 clones, 86% seen once. The sample's treatment: preoperative locoregional IRX-2 cytokine immunotherapy. This phase Ib study tested locoregional IRX-2 cytokine immunotherapy given before surgery. The sequence came from a human donor with breast cancer. The source material was tumor tissue, sampled after IRX-2 immunotherapy.

CDR3 bases: TGTGCCAGCAGCTTGGCCGCAGTGGTAGAGACCCAGTACTTC. This sequence encodes CASSLAAVVETQYF. The chain is built from TRBV11-3 and TRBJ2-5; D is unresolved. Trimming shortened V by 3 bases and J by 4 bases, and 12 bases separated the two germline ends. The CDR3 loop spans 14 amino acids. Germline loops: CDR1 SGHNT, CDR2 YENEEA.